This TCR beta chain was sequenced in a study of shared T cell receptors in the human thymus. The CDR3 is 16 residues long. Per germline, CDR1 MGHRA and CDR2 YSYEKL. V gave up 1 base and J gave up 4 bases; unmatched junction bases: 7. Measured with immunoSEQ multiplex PCR; TCRdb has only the in-frame clones, and not every one. The sample holds over 650,000 clones; about 90% are singletons and the top ten take roughly 0.0087%. This sample was shared with a second study, whose subject was human thymus T cells. That paper adds: Thymus pieces cut out during corrective heart surgery were the tissue that was used. Thymic and blood repertoires appeared to show biased V and J gene usage.

The sample was thymocytes. V and J are TRBV4-1 and TRBJ2-1, with 7 positions matching TRBD2. This receptor was identified in a boy in the first two years of life with a congenital heart defect. CDR3 DNA sequence: TGCGCCAGCAGCCAAGTGGGGGGGGACCCTTACAATGAGCAGTTCTTC. Its translation: CASSQVGGDPYNEQFF.